The entry below gives a single TCR beta chain sequence along with its context. Antigen: not known. This entry belongs to a study of cytomegalovirus exposure and HLA in healthy donors. Primers included in the PCR were 60 Vbeta and 13 Jbeta primers. Profiling relied on immunoSEQ multiplex PCR, and the TCRdb table lists in-frame clones only, not all of them. This table holds about 160,000 clones, 84% found once. Trimming took 0 bases from V and 0 from J, leaving 19 bases between them. The CDR3 spans 18 residues. Per the germline V gene, CDR1 is SGHRS and CDR2 is YFSETQ. Findings and limits, study-wide: What a later analysis showed was that several of the most significant clusters appeared linked to common viral pathogens.

The sequenced material came from PBMCs. The chain is built from TRBV5-1 and TRBJ2-7, with D perhaps matching TRBD1 (6 bases). The source of this sequence is a man aged 50 to 59 in good health and CMV-seropositive. CDR3 bases: TGCGCCAGCAGCTTGGGACCCCGGCTGACAGGCAGCTCCTACGAGCAGTACTTC. This codes for CASSLGPRLTGSSYEQYF. The variable domain in full, with the rest retrieved from reference TRBV5-1 and TRBJ2-7, is KAGVTQTPRYLIKTRGQQVTLSCSPISGHRSVSWYQQTPGQGLQFLFEYFSETQRNKGNFPGRFSGRQFSNSRSEMNVSTLELGDSALYLCASSLGPRLTGSSYEQYFGPGTRLTVT.